The 18 T cell receptor beta chains listed next were all sequenced from one sample in a study of blood T cell repertoires in COVID-19. The table came from immunoSEQ multiplex PCR; TCRdb's copy has only in-frame clones and leaves some out. Altogether approximately 21,000 clones are present, 80% to 95% being singletons, with the ten largest covering about 18%. Material for sequencing was peripheral blood. All receptors come from a human donor in a cohort sampled during active COVID-19.

The V and J genes are TRBV18 and TRBJ2-5; 12 bases align to TRBD2. V shed 3 bases, J shed 5 bases, and the junction held 10 bases outside the gene matches. Germline V gives CDR1 KGHSH, CDR2 LQKENI. The CDR3 contains 17 residues. CDR3 nucleotide sequence: TGTGCCAGCTCACCGCCTAGCGGGGGGGCCATCGGTGAGACCCAGTACTTC. This encodes CASSPPSGGAIGETQYF.

This sequence joins TRBV11-3 and TRBJ1-4, with unresolved D. V lost 2 bases to trimming and J lost 4 bases, with 8 bases between them. The germline CDR1 and CDR2 sequences are SGHNT and YENEEA. The CDR3 is 14 residues long. Written as DNA, the CDR3 is TGTGCCAGCAGCTTACACAGCCTTAATGAAAAACTGTTTTTT. It encodes CASSLHSLNEKLFF.

This chain links TRBV6-5 with TRBJ2-7, with a weak D call TRBD1 (5 bases). Germline V gene sequence: CDR1 MNHEY, CDR2 SVGAGI. This CDR3 contains 13 residues. Deletions cut 8 bases from V and 1 base from J, with 12 bases between. The CDR3 loop reads CASRRQFSYEQYF. The CDR3 DNA follows: TGTGCCAGCCGTAGACAGTTTTCCTACGAGCAGTACTTC.

The chain couples TRBV5-5 to TRBJ1-1, with D perhaps matching TRBD1 (5 bases). The CDR3 spans 14 residues. Deletions cut 4 bases from V and 6 bases from J, with 16 bases between. The germline V gene encodes CDR1 SGHKS and CDR2 YYEKEE (reference sequence). The CDR3 here is CASSLEGRWAEAFF. In DNA, the CDR3 is TGTGCCAGCAGCCTGGAGGGGAGGTGGGCTGAAGCTTTCTTT.

V gene TRBV29-1 combines with J gene TRBJ2-4; 9 bases are a match to TRBD1. Germline V lookup: CDR1 SQVTM, CDR2 ANQGSEA. V shed 6 bases, J shed 7 bases, and the junction held 4 bases outside the gene matches. The CDR3 runs 12 residues. The CDR3 coding sequence is TGCAGCGTGAGGGACAGGGAGAACATTCAGTACTTC. This sequence encodes CSVRDRENIQYF.

The chain combines TRBV7-9 with TRBJ2-6, with 7 bases lining up with TRBD2. Trimming removed 8 bases from V and 2 bases from J; junction bases left unmatched: 12. This CDR3 spans 17 amino acids. CDR1 SEHNR and CDR2 FQNEAQ come from the germline V gene (reference sequence). The CDR3 bases are TGTGCCAGCGCCCCCTTTTCCGGGGGGACTGGGGCCAACGTCCTGACTTTC. This gives the protein CASAPFSGGTGANVLTF.

This chain connects TRBV19 to TRBJ2-1; 8 bases agree with TRBD1. Germline CDR1 is LNHDA and CDR2 is SQIVND (reference sequence). CDR3 length: 17 amino acids. Unmatched junction bases numbered 11, after V lost 4 bases and J lost 3 bases. CDR3: CASSRRLTGDLYNEQFF. In nucleotides, the CDR3 is TGTGCCAGTAGTAGACGCCTGACAGGGGATCTCTACAATGAGCAGTTCTTC.

Only a few counts were recorded for this clone. The chain recombines TRBV23-1 with TRBJ2-7; TRBD1 might be the D (6 bases). TRBV23-1 is classed as an ORF, of uncertain function. There are 17 residues in the CDR3. Trimming left V 0 bases short and J 7 bases short, with 22 bases between. CDR3 coding DNA: TGCGCCAGCAGTCAATCCTCCGCAGGACAGATCGCTCAGGAGCAGTACTTC. Protein product: CASSQSSAGQIAQEQYF.

The chain has TRBV19 and TRBJ1-2, with D maybe TRBD1 (6 bases). Germline V gene data show CDR1 as LNHDA and CDR2 as SQIVND (reference sequence). This CDR3 has 13 amino acids. V lost 5 bases to trimming and J lost 8 bases, with 15 bases between them. The CDR3 DNA reads as TGTGCCAGTAGTGGCAGGGGACGGCTCGGCTACACCTTC. Translation: CASSGRGRLGYTF.

This rearrangement joins TRBV6-6 to TRBJ1-2, with D hard to call. The CDR3 extends over 14 amino acids. CDR1 MNHNY and CDR2 SVGAGI come from the germline V gene (reference sequence). V lost 6 bases, J lost 6 bases, and 17 bases lay in between. The chain's CDR3 is CASSRPPGVDGYTF. The CDR3 DNA reads as TGTGCCAGCAGCCGACCTCCCGGGGTCGATGGCTACACCTTC.

V is TRBV19 and J is TRBJ1-1; D is ambiguous. This CDR3 is 14 amino acids long. V lost 3 bases and J lost 0, with 8 bases in between. Per the germline V gene, CDR1 is LNHDA and CDR2 is SQIVND (reference sequence). In DNA, the CDR3 is TGTGCCAGTAGTATGCGAGGGCTGAACACTGAAGCTTTCTTT. Translation: CASSMRGLNTEAFF.

The gene calls are TRBV9 and TRBJ1-1; D remains ambiguous. The CDR3 totals 12 residues. The germline CDR1 and CDR2 sequences are SGDLS and YYNGEE. V lost 5 bases, J lost 6 bases, and 11 bases lay in between. The CDR3 spells CASSASGAEAFF. CDR3 bases: TGTGCCAGCAGTGCCTCCGGGGCTGAAGCTTTCTTT.

The V and J genes are TRBV5-1 and TRBJ2-3; possible D gene TRBD1, 5 bases. This CDR3 is 15 amino acids long. V was pared by 0 bases and J by 4 bases, with 12 bases between. In germline, CDR1 is SGHRS, CDR2 YFSETQ. CDR3 nucleotide sequence: TGCGCCAGCAGCTTGGTCCAGGGTGATTCAGATACGCAGTATTTT. This encodes CASSLVQGDSDTQYF.

This clone was counted a single time. The chain carries TRBV6-6 and TRBJ1-1; D is ambiguous. This CDR3 spans 12 amino acids. Trimming left V 0 bases short and J 5 bases short, with 4 bases between. The V gene's germline CDR1 is MNHNY and CDR2 SVGAGI (reference sequence). Here the CDR3 DNA reads TGTGCCAGCAGTTACTCGAGGACTGAAGCTTTCTTT. This encodes CASSYSRTEAFF.

This clone was counted a single time. The chain joins TRBV5-6 to TRBJ1-2; D may be TRBD1 (5 bases). The CDR3 has 13 residues. CDR1 is SGHDT, CDR2 YYEEEE, per germline. The V end lost 1 base, the J end lost 8 bases, and 12 bases lay between the germline ends. CDR3 residues: CASSLSQGGGYTF. The CDR3 DNA follows: TGTGCCAGCAGCTTGTCCCAGGGTGGAGGCTACACCTTC.

CDR3 sequence reads: CASSSGRDYFSNYGYTF. CDR3 nucleotides: TGTGCCAGCAGCTCCGGACGAGACTACTTCTCTAACTATGGCTACACCTTC. The rearrangement links TRBV7-2 to TRBJ1-2; D uncertain. CDR1 SGHTA and CDR2 FQGNSA come from the germline V gene. V was clipped by 4 bases and J by 0 bases, with 18 bases between them. The CDR3 contains 17 residues.

The chain has TRBV7-2 and TRBJ1-1; D remains ambiguous. This CDR3 region has 14 residues. In germline, CDR1 is SGHTA, CDR2 FQGNSA. V was pared by 4 bases and J by 4 bases, with 13 bases between. The CDR3 DNA sequence: TGTGCCAGCAGCTCTTTACTACCGCCCACTGAAGCTTTCTTT. Translating it yields CASSSLLPPTEAFF.

The chain recombines TRBV27 with TRBJ2-7; D is unresolved. This CDR3 has 13 amino acids. From germline, CDR1 is MNHEY and CDR2 SMNVEV (reference sequence). Trimming pared 5 bases from V and 2 bases from J, leaving 10 bases between. This CDR3 is CASSRLAAYEQYF. CDR3 coding DNA: TGTGCCAGCAGTCGACTTGCAGCCTACGAGCAGTACTTC.